The 17 T cell receptor beta chains given below trace back to one sample, sequenced in a study of blood T cell repertoires in COVID-19. Produced via immunoSEQ multiplex PCR; TCRdb's table is partial and in-frame only. Of about 180,000 clones listed, about four fifths are singletons. The material sequenced was peripheral blood. Source of these receptors: a human donor in a cohort sampled during active COVID-19.

Only one count was recorded for this clone. V gene TRBV7-3 combines with J gene TRBJ2-1; D is perhaps TRBD1 (5 bases). The germline CDR1 and CDR2 sequences are SGHTA and FQGTGA. The V end was cut by 2 bases, the J end by 3 bases, with 11 bases between. This CDR3 is 15 amino acids long. The CDR3 reads CASSLGHLFYNEQFF. The CDR3 DNA sequence: TGTGCCAGCAGCTTAGGACACCTCTTCTACAATGAGCAGTTCTTC.

The chain carries TRBV19 and TRBJ1-2; possibly TRBD1 for D (5 bases). The CDR3 length is 14 residues. Germline loops: CDR1 LNHDA, CDR2 SQIVND (reference sequence). V lost 1 base, J lost 2 bases, and 8 bases lay in between. The DNA of the CDR3 is TGTGCCAGTAGTATAGGGCGGGGGAACTATGGCTACACCTTC. Amino acid sequence: CASSIGRGNYGYTF.

This chain connects TRBV6-5 to TRBJ1-1, with TRBD1 as a possible D gene (6 bases). The CDR3 consists of 14 residues. Germline loops: CDR1 MNHEY, CDR2 SVGAGI. V lost 5 bases and J 4 bases, leaving 14 bases between the germline ends. For the CDR3, the DNA is TGTGCCAGCAGTCGGACAGCCGGCGGCACTGAAGCTTTCTTT. Encoded protein: CASSRTAGGTEAFF.

This chain uses TRBV4-1 with TRBJ1-1, with D uncertain. Germline V CDR1 and CDR2: MGHRA, YSYEKL. The CDR3 spans 13 residues. Trimming took off 8 bases at V and 2 bases at J, with 12 bases between the two ends. CDR3 loop: CASGREINTEAFF. CDR3 DNA: TGCGCCAGCGGTCGGGAGATAAACACTGAAGCTTTCTTT.

This clone was seen once. The chain joins TRBV6-1 to TRBJ2-1, with TRBD2 identical over 9 bases. Trimming took 3 bases from V and 5 from J; bases not matched to a gene: 11. The CDR3 sequence is 17 residues long. The V gene's germline CDR1 is MNHNS and CDR2 SASEGT. DNA of the CDR3: TGTGCCAGCAGTGAGGTGTTTGAGCGGGGGGTTAACAATGAGCAGTTCTTC. Translated: CASSEVFERGVNNEQFF.

The J gene is TRBJ2-1, the V gene TRBV11-2; D is unclear. Trimming cost V 0 bases and J 4 bases, with 13 bases left between them. This CDR3 comprises 16 residues. Germline V lookup: CDR1 SGHAT, CDR2 FQNNGV. The CDR3 DNA reads TGTGCCAGCAGCTTAGATATTAGCCAACTATACAATGAGCAGTTCTTC. It specifies CASSLDISQLYNEQFF.

V and J are TRBV4-1 and TRBJ1-5; D gene unclear. Germline-derived CDR1 and CDR2 are MGHRA and YSYEKL. This CDR3 has 16 amino acids. Trimming took 0 bases from V and 1 from J, leaving 10 bases between them. For the CDR3, the DNA is TGCGCCAGCAGCCAAGATCGGGTTAGAAGCAATCAGCCCCAGCATTTT. Translated: CASSQDRVRSNQPQHF.

CDR3 sequence: CSVERQGAYGYTF. CDR3 sequence (DNA): TGCAGCGTTGAAAGACAGGGTGCCTATGGCTACACCTTC. V is TRBV29-1 and J is TRBJ1-2; 7 bases agree with TRBD1. Trimming removed 2 bases from V and 4 bases from J; junction bases left unmatched: 4. CDR1 SQVTM and CDR2 ANQGSEA come from the germline V gene. The CDR3 runs 13 residues.

J is TRBJ1-5 and V is TRBV7-6; unclear D gene. Germline V CDR1 and CDR2: SGHVS, FNYEAQ. V was trimmed by 1 base and J by 5 bases, leaving 18 bases between them. CDR3 length equals 17 residues. The CDR3 coding sequence is TGTGCCAGCAGCTTAGGGGTAGGAGGGCCGCAATATCAGCCCCAGCATTTT. It translates to CASSLGVGGPQYQPQHF.

In this sample, this clone turned up once. V gene TRBV30 combines with J gene TRBJ1-1; 7 positions agree with TRBD1. V trimming: 2 bases; J trimming: 5 bases; junction bases outside the gene matches: 5. This CDR3 region has 13 residues. The germline V gene encodes CDR1 GTSNPN and CDR2 SVGIG (reference sequence). CDR3 loop: CAWSHMTGTEAFF. The CDR3 bases are TGTGCCTGGAGTCACATGACAGGGACTGAAGCTTTCTTT.

The gene calls are TRBV5-1 and TRBJ1-2, with 12 bases that match TRBD1. Germline-derived CDR1 and CDR2 are SGHRS and YFSETQ. The CDR3 sequence is 18 residues long. The V and J ends lost 2 bases and 8 bases, in that order; junction bases with no gene match: 16. The CDR3 DNA is TGCGCCAGCAGCTTTTCTGGACTGGGACAGGGGGCGCCGGGAGGCTACACCTTC. This translates into CASSFSGLGQGAPGGYTF.

The chain uses TRBV5-1 and TRBJ1-3, with 7 bases fitting TRBD1. Germline V gene sequence: CDR1 SGHRS, CDR2 YFSETQ. The CDR3 length is 16 residues. The V and J ends lost 2 bases and 0 bases, in that order; junction bases with no gene match: 5. The CDR3: CASSLSGQHSGNTIYF. The CDR3 region has the DNA TGCGCCAGCAGCTTATCGGGACAGCACTCTGGAAACACCATATATTTT.

The J gene is TRBJ1-5, the V gene TRBV2; D is undetermined. CDR3 length equals 17 residues. CDR1 and CDR2 from the germline V gene are SNHLY and FYNNEI. Trimming removed 3 bases from V and 11 bases from J, with 26 bases in between. In DNA, the CDR3 is TGTGCCAGCAGTGAGGGGTCCCGTTGGAGGTCCCGGGGAGCCCAGCATTTT. This codes for CASSEGSRWRSRGAQHF.

This clone was observed a handful of times. The chain has TRBV4-2 and TRBJ2-5; D gene uncertain. Germline lookup yields CDR1 LGHNA and CDR2 YNFKEQ. Between the trimmed V and J ends, which lost 2 bases and 3 bases, there was a span of 4 bases. This CDR3 contains 12 residues. CDR3 DNA: TGTGCCAGCAGCCAACCAGAAGAGACCCAGTACTTC. Protein sequence: CASSQPEETQYF.

This clone was counted only a few times. The chain employs TRBV7-9 and TRBJ2-2, with D possibly being TRBD1 (6 bases). The length of the CDR3 is 15 residues. The germline V gene has CDR1 SEHNR and CDR2 FQNEAQ (reference sequence). CDR3 in DNA: TGTGCTCACTCCGGGACAACCACGAACACCGGGGAGCTGTTTTTT. Translating it yields CAHSGTTTNTGELFF.

This clone was counted a few times. The V and J genes are TRBV29-1 and TRBJ1-1, with 10 nucleotides matching TRBD1. Germline V gene data show CDR1 as SQVTM and CDR2 as ANQGSEA. V was clipped by 7 bases and J by 1 base; unmatched bases: 0. The CDR3 contains 12 residues. The CDR3 region has the DNA TGCAGCGGGGACAGGGGGAACACTGAAGCTTTCTTT. This gives the protein CSGDRGNTEAFF. The variable domain in full, completed from reference TRBV29-1 and TRBJ1-1, reads SAVISQKPSRDICQRGTSLTIQCQVDSQVTMMFWYRQQPGQSLTLIATANQGSEATYESGFVIDKFPISRPNLTFSTLTVSNMSPEDSSIYLCSGDRGNTEAFFGQGTRLTVV.

V usage is TRBV5-1 and J usage is TRBJ1-2; the D is unclear. Germline loops: CDR1 SGHRS, CDR2 YFSETQ. This CDR3 has 14 amino acids. Trimming cost V 4 bases and J 0 bases, with 10 bases left between them. CDR3 nucleotides: TGCGCCAGCAGCCAGGACTGGGCTAACTATGGCTACACCTTC. Protein product: CASSQDWANYGYTF. The variable domain in full, completed from reference TRBV5-1 and TRBJ1-2, reads KAGVTQTPRYLIKTRGQQVTLSCSPISGHRSVSWYQQTPGQGLQFLFEYFSETQRNKGNFPGRFSGRQFSNSRSEMNVSTLELGDSALYLCASSQDWANYGYTFGSGTRLTVV.